These 7 T cell receptor beta chains share one sample of origin, sequenced in a study of T cell responses to AZD1222 COVID-19 vaccine. Sequencing used immunoSEQ multiplex PCR; TCRdb keeps in-frame clones, though not all of them. The data show 100,000 or so clones, more than 85% seen once. The sequencing here drew on peripheral blood, taken on day 0 of AZD1222 vaccination. Receptors originate from an adult in good health.

This chain uses TRBV5-1 with TRBJ1-1; the D gene is possibly TRBD1 (6 bases). The CDR3 consists of 15 residues. Trimming cost V 1 base and J 1 base, with 11 bases left between them. Germline assignment: CDR1 SGHRS and CDR2 YFSETQ. CDR3 sequence reads: CASSLMGASNTEAFF. The CDR3 region has the DNA TGCGCCAGCAGCTTGATGGGGGCTTCGAACACTGAAGCTTTCTTT.

The chain joins TRBV4-1 to TRBJ1-2, with 8 bases that match TRBD1. V gave up 0 bases and J gave up 4 bases; unmatched junction bases: 7. The CDR3 covers 16 residues. Germline loops: CDR1 MGHRA, CDR2 YSYEKL. CDR3 sequence: CASSQENAGGLYGYTF. In DNA form, the CDR3 reads TGCGCCAGCAGCCAAGAGAATGCAGGGGGCCTCTATGGCTACACCTTC.

The genes are TRBV5-1 and TRBJ2-7; tentatively, D is TRBD1 (6 bases). Trimming shortened V by 5 bases and J by 2 bases, and 8 bases separated the two germline ends. The germline gives CDR1 SGHRS, CDR2 YFSETQ. This CDR3 region has 12 residues. CDR3 coding DNA: TGCGCCAGCAGAGGGGGAACCTACGAGCAGTACTTC. Protein product: CASRGGTYEQYF.

The J gene is TRBJ2-2, the V gene TRBV18, with a possible D match to TRBD1 (5 bases). Germline CDR1 is KGHSH and CDR2 is LQKENI. The CDR3 totals 14 residues. Trimming took 3 bases from V and 7 from J, leaving 12 bases between them. CDR3 sequence: CASSPDIVGGELFF. The DNA for the CDR3 is TGTGCCAGCTCACCGGACATCGTTGGCGGGGAGCTGTTTTTT.

The rearrangement links TRBV6-5 to TRBJ2-2, with 12 nucleotides matching TRBD1. This CDR3 is 14 amino acids long. Germline V CDR1 and CDR2: MNHEY, SVGAGI. J gave up 9 bases and V 6 bases, and 5 bases lay outside the gene matches. The CDR3 is CASRGQGAFRELFF. CDR3 in DNA: TGTGCCAGCAGGGGACAGGGGGCCTTTCGGGAGCTGTTTTTT.

A single count supports this clone. V and J are TRBV30 and TRBJ1-2; possibly TRBD1 for D (6 bases). Germline-derived CDR1 and CDR2 are GTSNPN and SVGIG (reference sequence). The CDR3 extends over 13 amino acids. Trimming pared 1 base from V and 7 bases from J, leaving 13 bases between. The CDR3 reads CAWSGYREGGYTF. DNA for the CDR3: TGTGCCTGGAGTGGCTACAGGGAAGGTGGCTACACCTTC.

The V and J genes are TRBV29-1 and TRBJ2-7; TRBD2 agrees at 7 bases. Looked up from germline, CDR1 is SQVTM and CDR2 is ANQGSEA. This CDR3 has 13 amino acids. Unmatched junction bases numbered 5, after V lost 4 bases and J lost 2 bases. Here the CDR3 DNA reads TGCAGCGTTGCCGGACTAGGTGCCTACGAGCAGTACTTC. Protein: CSVAGLGAYEQYF.